This TCR beta chain appears in the sequencing data of a study of cytotoxic CD8 clonotypes in ibrutinib-treated CLL. Study-wide context: Among the patients, approximately ten presented as relapsed/refractory and roughly 14 as treatment-naive; around 18 showed unmutated IGHV. Whole-study results and caveats: Stable or contracted on treatment, public clonotypes were also uncommon.

In regard to this clone: What it binds is unknown.

Sequenced by immunoSEQ multiplex PCR; TCRdb stores in-frame clones only, minus some. The repertoire has just over 200,000 clones, just over 70% of them found once; the top ten carry 5.9%. The specimen comprised PBMCs, sampled after 12 months of ibrutinib treatment. The sequence was collected from a human donor with chronic lymphocytic leukemia.

The CDR3 DNA reads TGTGCCAGCAGCTTAGTACAAGGAGGCACTAATGAAAAACTGTTTTTT. It yields the protein CASSLVQGGTNEKLFF. V usage is TRBV11-2 and J usage is TRBJ1-4, with D hard to call. CDR3 length equals 16 residues. Germline V gene data show CDR1 as SGHAT and CDR2 as FQNNGV. Trimming stripped 1 base from V and 2 bases from J, with 11 bases between.